A selection of T cell receptor beta chains follows, all from one sample in a study of breast tumors, draining lymph nodes, adjacent tissues. TCRdb redid the calling of the multiplex PCR reads with MiXCR, one entry per CDR3 protein. The sample consists of 180,000 or so distinct CDR3 sequences, over 25% of them appearing once. Material: axillary lymph node tissue. The origin of the receptors is a female donor with breast cancer. Some clones in this sample may be carry-over from other donors' samples. Both conserved end residues are trimmed from each CDR3.

v_call cdr3_aa
TRBV20-1 SARTGLHGYT
TRBV20-1 SLSPGTSNQPQH
TRBV2 ASKKRQGSQETQY
TRBV5-1 ASKRTSGGTDTQY
TRBV30 AWNQGIVGGYT
TRBV4-1 ASSGRGATHEKLF
TRBV20-1 SDRGTGSGAEAF
TRBV19 ASSGWRETTDTQY
TRBV12-3/TRBV12-4 ASSLGTKNEQF
TRBV19 ASSIGDGYGYT
TRBV7-3 ASSPNPGSFYGYT
TRBV2 ASSAQGGSETQY
TRBV20-1 SGGGTTYEQY
TRBV7-2 ASSLARGGGEQF
TRBV20-1 SAQASGRNEQY
TRBV2 ASSEGPTSGQETQY
TRBV5-1 ASSLASPGQETQY
TRBV18 ASSADQGSGNTIY
TRBV6-1 ASSDRGGTSTDTQY
TRBV29-1 SSGGQYYGYT
TRBV27 ASSEETAGEPYNEQF
TRBV5-6 ASSKDQGLRNTDTQY
TRBV6-2/TRBV6-3 ASSPLAGRTNTGELS
TRBV6-2/TRBV6-3 ASSFWNTGELF
TRBV19 ASSIQPRDYYNEQF
TRBV7-8 ASSPGRDNSPLH
TRBV20-1 SASNRDSSGLYGYT
TRBV5-4 ASRTGAAGSTDTQY
TRBV20-1 SAAPGQSDQPQH
TRBV6-1 AIQLPQETQY
TRBV20-1 SARGGAGSGINEKLF
TRBV30 AWSPGRLPRTQY
TRBV20-1 SARAWAGGDYT
TRBV29-1 SVEGLGDSQETQH
TRBV5-1 ASTSGGRSTDTQY
TRBV18 ASSPGATEGELF
TRBV7-8 ASSFKGSVDYGYP
TRBV7-9 ASSSRTSGSPDNEQF
TRBV30 ARSVAGEGGRDEQF
TRBV20-1 SARDSPGREQY
TRBV5-5 ASSPGQGLYGELF
TRBV19 ASSIRTSGFNNEQF
TRBV4-1 ARPYEQY
TRBV7-8 ASGGTLSSVTGELF
TRBV20-1 SASAGTGNTIY
TRBV6-2/TRBV6-3 ASSRREGSQETQY
TRBV25-1 ASSESGGGGANALT
TRBV18 ASSPLPQETQY
TRBV12-3/TRBV12-4 ASSPGTGVADTQY
TRBV4-1 ASSQVAGNGYT
TRBV7-6 AGSVRTANTGELF